The next 32 T cell receptor beta chains were all read from a single sample in a study of T cells in localized non-small cell lung cancer. The data were produced by immunoSEQ multiplex PCR, yet TCRdb's version contains in-frame clones alone and is incomplete. The sample yields about 48,000 clones, around 77% seen once. The sequenced sample was peripheral blood, obtained before any cancer treatment. These receptors all stem from a man aged 35 to 69 with stage I squamous cell lung carcinoma.

V is TRBV2 and J is TRBJ1-6; D remains ambiguous. CDR1 and CDR2 (germline): SNHLY, FYNNEI. This CDR3 spans 13 amino acids. The germline V and J ends were trimmed by 3 bases and 11 bases, with 11 bases remaining between them. The CDR3 bases are TGTGCCAGCAGTGAGATAGGGATCCCACCCCTCCACTTT. This encodes CASSEIGIPPLHF. The full variable domain, its missing parts supplied by reference TRBV2 and TRBJ1-6, is EPEVTQTPSHQVTQMGQEVILRCVPISNHLYFYWYRQILGQKVEFLVSFYNNEISEKSEIFDDQFSVERPDGSNFTLKIRSTKLEDSAMYFCASSEIGIPPLHFGNGTRLTVT.

The chain joins TRBV5-4 to TRBJ1-6; 9 bases align to TRBD1. The length of the CDR3 is 15 residues. The V segment lost 4 bases and the J segment 7 bases; nucleotides outside the gene matches: 6. The germline CDR1 and CDR2 sequences are SGHNT and YYREEE (reference sequence). CDR3 nucleotide sequence: TGTGCCAGCAGCGATGGGACAGGGAGAAATTCACCCCTCCACTTT. Encoded protein: CASSDGTGRNSPLHF.

Written as DNA, the CDR3 is TGTGCCAGCAGCTTTCTCAGGCAGCGGGGGTGGGACAATGAGCAGTTCTTC. It translates to CASSFLRQRGWDNEQFF. This chain uses TRBV11-2 with TRBJ2-1, with TRBD2 matching 8 bases. The CDR3 runs to 17 residues. Germline CDR1 and CDR2: SGHAT and FQNNGV. Trimming removed 3 bases from V and 5 bases from J; junction bases left unmatched: 12.

The chain couples TRBV7-3 to TRBJ2-6; no clear D. The CDR3 is 13 amino acids. CDR1 is SGHTA and CDR2 is FQGTGA in the germline V gene. Between the trimmed V and J ends, which lost 3 bases and 2 bases, there was a span of 2 bases. As DNA, the CDR3 is TGTGCCAGCAGCTTTCCTGGGGCCAACGTCCTGACTTTC. Protein: CASSFPGANVLTF.

The CDR3 reads CASSPLDRPTEAFF. CDR3 DNA: TGTGCCAGCTCACCACTTGACAGGCCGACTGAAGCTTTCTTT. The chain links TRBV18 to TRBJ1-1, with D possibly matching TRBD1 (6 bases). Trimming cost V 1 base and J 5 bases, with 11 bases left between them. The germline gives CDR1 KGHSH, CDR2 LQKENI. This CDR3 comprises 14 residues.

This chain links TRBV11-3 with TRBJ2-1, with 8 bases matching TRBD1. The CDR3 loop spans 15 amino acids. Germline-derived CDR1 and CDR2 are SGHNT and YENEEA. Trimming removed 1 base from V and 5 bases from J; junction bases left unmatched: 4. CDR3 amino acids: CASSLGQGPHNEQFF. As DNA, the CDR3 is TGTGCCAGCAGCTTAGGACAGGGGCCCCACAATGAGCAGTTCTTC.

This clone has only one observation. The chain combines TRBV11-2 with TRBJ2-3, with TRBD1 matching 8 bases. J gave up 5 bases and V 6 bases, and 4 bases lay outside the gene matches. This CDR3 spans 13 amino acids. Germline V gene lookup returns CDR1 SGHAT and CDR2 FQNNGV. The CDR3 protein is CASSTGGRDTQYF. The CDR3 DNA follows: TGTGCCAGCAGTACAGGGGGAAGAGATACGCAGTATTTT.

The gene calls are TRBV5-6 and TRBJ2-5; D is unclear. Germline assignment: CDR1 SGHDT and CDR2 YYEEEE. The CDR3 sequence is 13 residues long. V was clipped by 3 bases and J by 5 bases, with 11 bases between them. CDR3: CASSSPPRETQYF. CDR3 coding DNA: TGTGCCAGCAGCTCACCCCCCCGGGAGACCCAGTACTTC.

This sequence joins TRBV7-2 and TRBJ2-7; 11 bases agree with TRBD2. Trimming removed 6 bases from V and 4 bases from J; junction bases left unmatched: 14. The CDR3 has 17 amino acids. Germline V gene data show CDR1 as SGHTA and CDR2 as FQGNSA. The CDR3 here is CASRSSSSGGANYEQYF. The CDR3 DNA sequence: TGTGCCAGCAGGTCCTCAAGTAGCGGGGGGGCAAATTACGAGCAGTACTTC.

This sequence joins TRBV7-8 and TRBJ2-1; D is uncertain. V was cut by 3 bases and J by 0 bases, with 9 bases left in between. The germline CDR1 and CDR2 sequences are SGHVS and FQNEAQ. This CDR3 has 15 amino acids. The CDR3 nucleotides read TGTGCCAGCAGCTTTTCCTCGAGCTCCTACAATGAGCAGTTCTTC. Its protein is CASSFSSSSYNEQFF.

The V gene is TRBV2, the J gene TRBJ2-3; TRBD1 aligns across 8 bases. CDR3 length: 15 residues. CDR1 and CDR2 (germline): SNHLY, FYNNEI. V shed 6 bases and J 6 bases; nucleotides not matched to a gene: 11. The CDR3 DNA reads TGTGCCAGCAGCCCGACAGGGGAGTCGTGGGATACGCAGTATTTT. Its translation: CASSPTGESWDTQYF. Complete variable domain (other parts from reference TRBV2 and TRBJ2-3): EPEVTQTPSHQVTQMGQEVILRCVPISNHLYFYWYRQILGQKVEFLVSFYNNEISEKSEIFDDQFSVERPDGSNFTLKIRSTKLEDSAMYFCASSPTGESWDTQYFGPGTRLTVL.

The chain joins TRBV30 to TRBJ2-4; D possibly matches TRBD1 or TRBD2 (6 bases each). Trimming left V 5 bases short and J 0 bases short, with 11 bases between. Germline-derived CDR1 and CDR2 are GTSNPN and SVGIG (reference sequence). This CDR3 is built from 14 residues. CDR3 sequence: CAWGGPGAKNIQYF. Written as DNA, the CDR3 is TGTGCCTGGGGGGGGCCGGGAGCCAAAAACATTCAGTACTTC.

This chain connects TRBV6-5 to TRBJ1-2, with 7 bases lining up with TRBD1. V was pared by 5 bases and J by 8 bases, with 11 bases of the junction left unmatched. This CDR3 contains 14 residues. Germline loops: CDR1 MNHEY, CDR2 SVGAGI. Written as DNA, the CDR3 is TGTGCCAGCAGTGCCGGGACCCAGGGGGGCGGCTACACCTTC. Protein sequence: CASSAGTQGGGYTF.

This chain uses TRBV7-9 with TRBJ1-1; a possible D gene is TRBD1 (5 bases). V was clipped by 0 bases and J by 1 base, with 12 bases between them. Germline V gene sequence: CDR1 SEHNR, CDR2 FQNEAQ (reference sequence). The CDR3 has 16 amino acids. The CDR3 here is CASSLAPRGKNTEAFF. The CDR3 nucleotides are TGTGCCAGCAGCTTAGCCCCTCGGGGCAAGAACACTGAAGCTTTCTTT.

The chain recombines TRBV5-1 with TRBJ1-1, with D hard to call. V was shortened by 0 bases and J by 2 bases, with 11 bases between the two germline ends. The CDR3 is made up of 15 amino acids. The germline V gene encodes CDR1 SGHRS and CDR2 YFSETQ. The CDR3 nucleotides read TGCGCCAGCAGCTTGGTGGGGTTGGGAAACACTGAAGCTTTCTTT. Protein sequence: CASSLVGLGNTEAFF.

The sample holds a few counts of this clone. The V call is TRBV13, the J call TRBJ1-2, with TRBD1 matching 12 bases. V was pared by 2 bases and J by 2 bases, with 12 bases of the junction left unmatched. Looked up from germline, CDR1 is PRHDT and CDR2 is FYEKMQ (reference sequence). The CDR3 has 19 amino acids. The CDR3 DNA follows: TGTGCCAGCAGCTTACTACCCGGGTCCGGGACAGGGGGCAACTATGGCTACACCTTC. Protein product: CASSLLPGSGTGGNYGYTF.

The gene calls are TRBV7-3 and TRBJ2-2; the match to TRBD2 covers 14 bases. Trimming took 3 bases from V and 6 from J; bases not matched to a gene: 9. Germline CDR1 is SGHTA and CDR2 is FQGTGA. This CDR3 region has 18 residues. The CDR3 DNA follows: TGTGCCAGCAGCTTCGGACTAGCGGGGGGAAGAATAGCCGGGGAGCTGTTTTTT. This sequence encodes CASSFGLAGGRIAGELFF.

This chain joins TRBV18 and TRBJ1-5; no clear D gene. Trimming shortened V by 2 bases and J by 6 bases, and 8 bases separated the two germline ends. The germline gives CDR1 KGHSH, CDR2 LQKENI. CDR3 size: 13 residues. The CDR3 DNA reads as TGTGCCAGCTCACCAGGGTCAACTCAGCCCCAGCATTTT. Its protein product is CASSPGSTQPQHF.

Many counts were recorded for this clone. J is TRBJ1-5 and V is TRBV30, with a tentative D call TRBD1 (5 bases). Deletions cut 1 base from V and 6 bases from J, with 22 bases between. The CDR3 is 17 amino acids. The V gene's germline CDR1 is GTSNPN and CDR2 SVGIG (reference sequence). The CDR3 loop is CAWSGHPTGVRGQPQHF. CDR3 coding DNA: TGTGCCTGGAGTGGCCACCCGACGGGGGTGAGAGGTCAGCCCCAGCATTTT.

V usage is TRBV6-5 and J usage is TRBJ2-3; TRBD2 is a possible D gene (7 bases). The V end was cut by 6 bases, the J end by 1 base, with 14 bases between. Germline V CDR1 and CDR2: MNHEY, SVGAGI. There are 15 residues in the CDR3. The CDR3 here is CASRLAGARTDTQYF. DNA for the CDR3: TGTGCCAGCAGGCTGGCGGGGGCTCGCACAGATACGCAGTATTTT.

This clone is classed as medium-sized (0.01 to 0.1%). The chain uses TRBV18 and TRBJ1-1; D gene ambiguous. V dropped 2 bases and J dropped 5 bases, with 12 bases sitting between them. Germline CDR1 KGHSH, CDR2 LQKENI. The CDR3 runs to 14 residues. The DNA of the CDR3 is TGTGCCAGCTCACCAAGGGCATCGTGGACTGAAGCTTTCTTT. Translation: CASSPRASWTEAFF.

The chain employs TRBV10-2 and TRBJ1-5, with D tentatively TRBD1 (5 bases). CDR3 size: 15 residues. Germline lookup yields CDR1 WSHSY and CDR2 SAAADI. Trimming left V 8 bases short and J 1 base short, with 15 bases between. In DNA, the CDR3 is TGCGCCAGCCGGAAAGGAGGGGCAAGCAATCAGCCCCAGCATTTT. Protein product: CASRKGGASNQPQHF.

This chain links TRBV5-1 with TRBJ1-1, with D uncertain. The germline CDR1 and CDR2 sequences are SGHRS and YFSETQ. The CDR3 has 14 residues. V was pared by 4 bases and J by 8 bases, with 18 bases between. CDR3 region: CASSHGPSGSEAFF. The CDR3 DNA sequence: TGCGCCAGCAGCCATGGGCCTTCGGGGTCGGAAGCTTTCTTT.

In this sample, this clone turned up once. This chain uses TRBV18 with TRBJ1-5; D possibly corresponds to TRBD1 (5 bases). V gave up 6 bases and J gave up 5 bases, with 14 bases separating them. CDR1 is KGHSH and CDR2 is LQKENI in the germline V gene. CDR3 length equals 14 residues. CDR3 loop: CASSHGHPDQPQHF. The DNA for the CDR3 is TGTGCCAGCTCCCATGGACACCCAGATCAGCCCCAGCATTTT. The whole variable domain, remainder taken from reference TRBV18 and TRBJ1-5, is NAGVMQNPRHLVRRRGQEARLRCSPMKGHSHVYWYRQLPEEGLKFMVYLQKENIIDESGMPKERFSAEFPKEGPSILRIQQVVRGDSAAYFCASSHGHPDQPQHFGDGTRLSIL.

The J gene is TRBJ2-7, the V gene TRBV5-6; TRBD1 aligns across 8 bases. The CDR3 sequence is 14 residues long. J lost 2 bases, V lost 4 bases, and 5 bases had no gene match. The germline V gene encodes CDR1 SGHDT and CDR2 YYEEEE. CDR3 amino acids: CASSPDRVTYEQYF. DNA of the CDR3: TGTGCCAGCAGCCCGGACAGGGTCACCTACGAGCAGTACTTC.

This sequence joins TRBV7-9 and TRBJ1-2; D may be TRBD1 (6 bases). The germline V and J ends were trimmed by 4 bases and 1 base, with 13 bases remaining between them. Germline-derived CDR1 and CDR2 are SEHNR and FQNEAQ (reference sequence). There are 15 residues in the CDR3. CDR3 sequence: CASSSAGESNYGYTF. DNA for the CDR3: TGTGCCAGCAGCTCGGCAGGGGAGAGTAACTATGGCTACACCTTC.

This chain joins TRBV27 and TRBJ1-1, with D possibly being TRBD1 (5 bases). The CDR3 extends over 14 amino acids. V shed 4 bases and J shed 1 base, with 10 bases lying between them. The germline CDR1 and CDR2 sequences are MNHEY and SMNVEV (reference sequence). The chain's CDR3 is CASSSRTRNTEAFF. In DNA, the CDR3 is TGTGCCAGCAGTTCCAGGACAAGGAACACTGAAGCTTTCTTT.

The CDR3 DNA is TGTGCCAGCAGCTTGGCCGCTAATGAAAAACTGTTTTTT. Translation: CASSLAANEKLFF. The chain combines TRBV5-4 with TRBJ1-4; D unclear. This CDR3 spans 13 amino acids. The V end lost 0 bases, the J end lost 3 bases, and 3 bases lay between the germline ends. Per the germline V gene, CDR1 is SGHNT and CDR2 is YYREEE (reference sequence).

J is TRBJ2-7 and V is TRBV6-5; 8 bases align to TRBD1. Trimming removed 7 bases from V and 5 bases from J; junction bases left unmatched: 10. The CDR3 extends over 14 amino acids. Germline lookup yields CDR1 MNHEY and CDR2 SVGAGI. In nucleotides, the CDR3 is TGTGCCAGCACCTCCACGACAGGGGCAAACGAGCAGTACTTC. This translates into CASTSTTGANEQYF.

The rearrangement uses TRBV9 and TRBJ1-4, with D uncertain. There are 15 residues in the CDR3. V gave up 0 bases and J gave up 0 bases, with 6 bases separating them. The germline V gene has CDR1 SGDLS and CDR2 YYNGEE. CDR3 coding DNA: TGTGCCAGCAGCGTAGCCGGTTCAACTAATGAAAAACTGTTTTTT. It codes for CASSVAGSTNEKLFF. Complete variable domain (other parts from reference TRBV9 and TRBJ1-4): DSGVTQTPKHLITATGQRVTLRCSPRSGDLSVYWYQQSLDQGLQFLIQYYNGEERAKGNILERFSAQQFPDLHSELNLSSLELGDSALYFCASSVAGSTNEKLFFGSGTQLSVL.

The chain is built from TRBV9 and TRBJ2-3, with a possible D match to TRBD1 (5 bases). Per germline, CDR1 SGDLS and CDR2 YYNGEE. This CDR3 has 15 residues. The V and J ends lost 1 base and 4 bases respectively, with 13 bases between them. The CDR3 loop reads CASSVRWGGADTQYF. For the CDR3, the DNA is TGTGCCAGCAGCGTAAGATGGGGCGGCGCAGATACGCAGTATTTT.

The V call is TRBV28, the J call TRBJ1-2, with D possibly TRBD1 on 5 matching bases. Germline V CDR1 and CDR2: MDHEN, SYDVKM. Trimming removed 10 bases from V and 8 bases from J, with 17 bases in between. The CDR3 has 12 residues. CDR3 amino acids: CATEGSRGGYTF. CDR3 DNA: TGTGCCACGGAGGGGAGCCGGGGGGGCTACACCTTC.